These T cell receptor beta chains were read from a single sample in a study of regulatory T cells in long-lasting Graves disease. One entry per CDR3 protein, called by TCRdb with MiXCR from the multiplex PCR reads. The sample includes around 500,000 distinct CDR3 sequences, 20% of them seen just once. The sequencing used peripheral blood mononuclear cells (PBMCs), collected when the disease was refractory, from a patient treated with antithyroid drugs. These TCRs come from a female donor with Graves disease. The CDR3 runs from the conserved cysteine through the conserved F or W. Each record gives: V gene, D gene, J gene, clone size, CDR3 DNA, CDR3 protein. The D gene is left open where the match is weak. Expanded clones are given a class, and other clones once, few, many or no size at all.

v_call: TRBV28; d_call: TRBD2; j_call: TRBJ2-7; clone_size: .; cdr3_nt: TGTGCCAGCACTCTAGCGGGAGTCTACGAGCAGTACTTC; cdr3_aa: CASTLAGVYEQYF
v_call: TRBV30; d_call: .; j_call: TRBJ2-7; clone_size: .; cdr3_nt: TGTGCCTGGACTACTGGCTCCCACGAGCAGTACTTC; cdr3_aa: CAWTTGSHEQYF
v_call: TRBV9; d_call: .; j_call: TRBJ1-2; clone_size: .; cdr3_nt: TGTGCCAGCAGCGTGACCCCGGCGGACCCACCTAACTATGGCTACACCTTC; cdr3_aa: CASSVTPADPPNYGYTF
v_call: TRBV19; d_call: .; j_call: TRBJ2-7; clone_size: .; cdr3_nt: TGTGCCAGTAGTATCTCTCGAGCCGTAGCCTACGAGCAGTACTTC; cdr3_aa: CASSISRAVAYEQYF
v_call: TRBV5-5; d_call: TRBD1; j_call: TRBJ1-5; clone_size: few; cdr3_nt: TGTGCCAGCAGCTGGGGCAGGGGGCGCGACAATCAGCCCCAGCATTTT; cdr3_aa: CASSWGRGRDNQPQHF
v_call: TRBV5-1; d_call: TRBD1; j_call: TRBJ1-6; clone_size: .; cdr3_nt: TGCGCCAGCAGCTTTGCCGGGACAGGGGACTATAATTCACCCCTCCACTTT; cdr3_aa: CASSFAGTGDYNSPLHF
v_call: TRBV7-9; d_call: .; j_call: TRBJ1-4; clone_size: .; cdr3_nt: TGTGCCAGCAACCAGGGAATTGGGTTCGGTGAAAAACTGTTTTTT; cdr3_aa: CASNQGIGFGEKLFF
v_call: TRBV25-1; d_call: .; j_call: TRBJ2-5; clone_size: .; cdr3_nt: TGTGCCAGCAGTGTGGGACGGACTGGGACCCAGTACTTC; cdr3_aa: CASSVGRTGTQYF
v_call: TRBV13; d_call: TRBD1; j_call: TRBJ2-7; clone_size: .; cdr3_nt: TGTGCCAGCGCGGGACAGGGGCCTTACGAGCAGTACTTC; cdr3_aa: CASAGQGPYEQYF
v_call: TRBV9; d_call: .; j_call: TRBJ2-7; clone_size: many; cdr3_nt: TGTGCCAGCAGCGTAGTGAACAGCGGGGAGCAGTACTTC; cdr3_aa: CASSVVNSGEQYF
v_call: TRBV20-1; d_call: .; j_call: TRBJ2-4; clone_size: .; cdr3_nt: TGCAGTGCTTCCAGACGGGGTGACATTCAGTACTTC; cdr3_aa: CSASRRGDIQYF
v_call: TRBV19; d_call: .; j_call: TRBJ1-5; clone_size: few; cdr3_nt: TGTGCCAGTAGTATTGGGTTGGGGGGCACCGCCGACCTGCCCCAGCATTTT; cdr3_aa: CASSIGLGGTADLPQHF
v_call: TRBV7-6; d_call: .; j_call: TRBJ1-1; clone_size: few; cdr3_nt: TGTGCCAGCAGGCGGGGACAGAACACTGAAGCTTTCTTT; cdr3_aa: CASRRGQNTEAFF
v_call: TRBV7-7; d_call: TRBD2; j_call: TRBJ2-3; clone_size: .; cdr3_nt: TGTGCTAGCAGCTTAGCCTCGGGACTAGCGAGCACAGATACGCAGTATTTT; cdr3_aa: CASSLASGLASTDTQYF
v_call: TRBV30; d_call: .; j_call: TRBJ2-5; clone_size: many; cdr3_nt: TGTGCCTGGAATAACGGGAGAATCGGAGAGACCCAGTACTTC; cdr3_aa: CAWNNGRIGETQYF
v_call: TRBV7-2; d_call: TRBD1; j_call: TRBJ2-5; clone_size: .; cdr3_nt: TGTGCCAGCAGCCAACCCAGGGGGTACGAGACCCAGTACTTC; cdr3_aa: CASSQPRGYETQYF
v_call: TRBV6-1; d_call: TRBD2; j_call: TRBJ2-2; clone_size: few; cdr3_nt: TGTGCCAGCAGGACACTAGCGGGAGGCCGTAGCACCGGGGAGCTGTTTTTT; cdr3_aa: CASRTLAGGRSTGELFF
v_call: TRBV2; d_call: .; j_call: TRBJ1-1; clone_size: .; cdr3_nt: TGTGCCAGCAGTGTCTTAAGGGAAAGGACTGAAGCTTTCTTT; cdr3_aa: CASSVLRERTEAFF
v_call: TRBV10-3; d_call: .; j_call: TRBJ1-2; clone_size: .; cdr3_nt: TGTGCCATCAGCAACCCGGACGGAGGGCGAGGCTACACCTTC; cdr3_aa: CAISNPDGGRGYTF
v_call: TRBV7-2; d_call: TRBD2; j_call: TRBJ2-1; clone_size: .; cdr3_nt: TGTGCCAGCAGCAAATACGTAGGGACTAGCGGGAATGAGCAGTTCTTC; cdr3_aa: CASSKYVGTSGNEQFF
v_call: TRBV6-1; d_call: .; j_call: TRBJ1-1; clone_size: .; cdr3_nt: TGTGCCAGCAGTGCAAAGACAGAAGCTTTCTTT; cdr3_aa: CASSAKTEAFF
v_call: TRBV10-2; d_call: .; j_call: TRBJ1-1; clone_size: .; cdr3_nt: TGCGCCAGCGGTGACGGACGCAACACTGAAGCTTTCTTT; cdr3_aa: CASGDGRNTEAFF
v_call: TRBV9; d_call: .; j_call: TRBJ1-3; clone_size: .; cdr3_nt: TGTGCCAGCAGCGCCCCAACAGACACTGGAAACACCATATATTTT; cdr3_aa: CASSAPTDTGNTIYF
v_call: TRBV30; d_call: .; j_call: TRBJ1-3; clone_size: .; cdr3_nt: TGTGCCTGGAGACAAGCTGGAAACACCATATATTTT; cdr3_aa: CAWRQAGNTIYF
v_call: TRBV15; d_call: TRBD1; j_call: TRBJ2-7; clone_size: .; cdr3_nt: TGTGCCACCAGCAGAGCCTCGGGACAGGGTGGCTACGAGCAGTACTTC; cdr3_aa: CATSRASGQGGYEQYF
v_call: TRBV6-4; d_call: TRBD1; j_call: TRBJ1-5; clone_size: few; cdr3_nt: TGTGCCAGCAGTACGGGACAGGTGAAAAATCAGCCCCAGCATTTT; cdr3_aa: CASSTGQVKNQPQHF
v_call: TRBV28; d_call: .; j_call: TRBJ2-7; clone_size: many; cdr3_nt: TGTGCCAGCAGTATCGGAGGTGGTTGGAAGTACTTC; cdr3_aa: CASSIGGGWKYF
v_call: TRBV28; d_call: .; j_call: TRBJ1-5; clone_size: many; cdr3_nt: TGTGCCAGCAGTTTGGAAGGCAGGACCCAGCATTTT; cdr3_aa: CASSLEGRTQHF
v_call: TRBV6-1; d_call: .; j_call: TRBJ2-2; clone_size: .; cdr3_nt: TGTGCCACTGGACAGTTCGCGTCCAGCGGGGAGCTGTTTTTT; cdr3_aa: CATGQFASSGELFF
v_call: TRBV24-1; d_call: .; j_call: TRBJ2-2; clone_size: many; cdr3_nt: TGTGCCACCAGTGAATATACCGGGACTGGCAGGATAAGCGGGGAGCTGTTTTTT; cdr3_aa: CATSEYTGTGRISGELFF
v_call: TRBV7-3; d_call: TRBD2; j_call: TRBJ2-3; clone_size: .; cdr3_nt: TGTGCCAGCACCCCTAGCGGGAGGAGCACAGATACGCAGTATTTT; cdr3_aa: CASTPSGRSTDTQYF
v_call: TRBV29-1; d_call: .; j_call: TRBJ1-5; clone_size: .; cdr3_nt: TGCAGCTTAATGAGGGGCCGAGATAGCAATCAGCCCCAGCATTTT; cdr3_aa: CSLMRGRDSNQPQHF
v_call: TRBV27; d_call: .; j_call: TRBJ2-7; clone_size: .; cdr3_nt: TGTGCCAGCAGTTGGGACAACTCCTACGAGCAGTACTTC; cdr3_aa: CASSWDNSYEQYF
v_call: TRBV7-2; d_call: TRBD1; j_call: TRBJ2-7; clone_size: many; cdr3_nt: TGTGCCAGCAGCTTAGGGCTTACAGGGGCAAGCTCCTACAAGCAGTACTTC; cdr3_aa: CASSLGLTGASSYKQYF
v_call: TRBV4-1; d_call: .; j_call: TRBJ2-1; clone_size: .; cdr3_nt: TGCGCCAGCAGCCTTACATTACAGGTTGATGAGCAGTTCTTC; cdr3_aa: CASSLTLQVDEQFF
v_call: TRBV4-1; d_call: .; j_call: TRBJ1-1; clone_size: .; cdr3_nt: TGCGCCAGCAGCCAAGTTCATCCGCGGGAGATGAACACTGAAGCTTTCTTT; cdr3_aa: CASSQVHPREMNTEAFF
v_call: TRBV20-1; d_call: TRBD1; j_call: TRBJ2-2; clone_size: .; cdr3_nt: TGCAGTGCTAGAGTGACCGGGACAGGGAACACCGGGGAGCTGTTTTTT; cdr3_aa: CSARVTGTGNTGELFF
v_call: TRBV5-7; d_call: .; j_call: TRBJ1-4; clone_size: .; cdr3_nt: TGTGCCAGCAGATTGGAGACATTTCTTGCAACTAATGAAAAACTGTTTTTT; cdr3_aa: CASRLETFLATNEKLFF
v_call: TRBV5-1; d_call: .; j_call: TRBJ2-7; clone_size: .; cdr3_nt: TGCGCCAGCAGCTCTCTGGGGGGCCCTTACGAGCAGTACTTC; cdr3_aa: CASSSLGGPYEQYF
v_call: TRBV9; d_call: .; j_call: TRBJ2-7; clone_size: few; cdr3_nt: TGTGCCAGCAGCGTAGAGGGGACGATAAGGGACGAGCAGTACTTC; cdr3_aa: CASSVEGTIRDEQYF
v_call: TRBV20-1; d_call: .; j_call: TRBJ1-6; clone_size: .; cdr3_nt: TGCAGTGCTAGAGCGGGGAGCTCCTATAATTCACCCCTCCACTTT; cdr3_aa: CSARAGSSYNSPLHF